These T cell receptor beta chains were read from a single sample in a study of T cell responses to AZD1222 COVID-19 vaccine. TCRdb keeps only in-frame clones here, not all; method: immunoSEQ multiplex PCR. The table has under 150,000 clones, around 85% seen once. Sequencing used peripheral blood, obtained 28 days after the second dose of the MenACWY control vaccine. The receptors were gathered from an adult who received the MenACWY meningococcal vaccine as a control. CDR3s include the opening cysteine and the closing phenylalanine or tryptophan. A D gene is named only where the DNA matches it firmly. Size is omitted from some rows. Given values are once, few, many or a class for expanded clones.

D gene	V gene	J gene	clone size	CDR3 protein	CDR3 DNA
TRBD1	TRBV11-2	TRBJ2-3	once	CASSSGQAFTDTQYF	TGTGCCAGCAGCTCCGGACAGGCATTCACAGATACGCAGTATTTT
TRBD1	TRBV27	TRBJ1-5	-	CAPTGVSNQPQHF	TGTGCCCCTACAGGGGTTAGCAATCAGCCCCAGCATTTT
TRBD1	TRBV27	TRBJ2-7	-	CASSLTVDRIYEQYF	TGTGCCAGCAGTTTAACAGTGGACAGGATCTACGAGCAGTACTTC
-	TRBV11-2	TRBJ2-7	-	CASSFSANSYEQYF	TGTGCCAGCAGCTTTTCGGCAAACTCCTACGAGCAGTACTTC
-	TRBV24-1	TRBJ2-4	once	CATGRRRGILAKNIQYF	TGTGCCACCGGGAGGAGACGGGGGATTTTAGCCAAAAACATTCAGTACTTC
TRBD1	TRBV10-2	TRBJ1-3	-	CASRSGTGTGNTIYF	TGCGCCAGCAGAAGCGGGACAGGGACTGGAAACACCATATATTTT
-	TRBV6-5	TRBJ1-6	-	CASSYRTGVNNSPLHF	TGTGCCAGCAGTTACAGAACAGGAGTTAATAATTCACCCCTCCACTTT
-	TRBV28	TRBJ2-7	-	CASRGGYEQYF	TGTGCCAGCAGGGGGGGATACGAGCAGTACTTC
-	TRBV5-1	TRBJ1-1	-	CASSLDPSGGTEAFF	TGCGCCAGCAGCCTGGACCCTTCGGGGGGCACTGAAGCTTTCTTT
-	TRBV9	TRBJ1-1	-	CASSGQSSNTEAFF	TGTGCCAGCAGCGGACAGTCGTCGAACACTGAAGCTTTCTTT
-	TRBV6-2/TRBV6-3	TRBJ1-5	-	CASSSTDRTEDNQPQHF	TGTGCCAGCAGTTCCACCGACCGGACGGAAGATAATCAGCCCCAGCATTTT
-	TRBV3-1/TRBV3-2	TRBJ1-4	-	CASKGDNEKLFF	TGTGCCAGCAAGGGGGATAATGAAAAACTGTTTTTT
TRBD1	TRBV24-1	TRBJ2-5	once	CATSDTQGAGETQYF	TGTGCCACCAGTGATACACAGGGGGCCGGGGAGACCCAGTACTTC
-	TRBV19	TRBJ1-2	-	CASSIQGAYGYTF	TGTGCCAGTAGTATTCAGGGTGCCTATGGCTACACCTTC
-	TRBV27	TRBJ2-7	-	CASRMTGTYEQYF	TGTGCCAGCAGAATGACAGGTACCTACGAGCAGTACTTC
TRBD1	TRBV11-3	TRBJ1-1	-	CASSFGGGGSAFF	TGTGCCAGCAGCTTTGGAGGGGGCGGATCGGCTTTCTTT
TRBD2	TRBV29-1	TRBJ2-7	-	CSVAPSGSLNEQYF	TGCAGCGTCGCCCCTAGCGGGAGTCTAAACGAGCAGTACTTC
-	TRBV14	TRBJ1-1	-	CASSQVGANRRKAFF	TGTGCCAGCAGCCAAGTCGGAGCCAACCGGAGAAAAGCTTTCTTT